The present entry profiles one T cell receptor (beta chain) with its context. V dropped 2 bases and J dropped 2; count of bases not matched to a gene: 4. This CDR3 is built from 16 residues. Germline loops: CDR1 SGHTA, CDR2 FQGNSA. Profiling relied on immunoSEQ multiplex PCR, and the TCRdb table lists in-frame clones only, not all of them. The table lists about 140,000 clones, 84% of them singletons, with roughly 10% in the top ten. The data stem from a study of blood T cell repertoires in COVID-19. The sample comprised peripheral blood. The rearrangement joins TRBV7-2 to TRBJ2-2, with TRBD2 matching 8 bases. This sequence was found in a man aged 55-75 years with active or convalescent COVID-19. The CDR3, as DNA: TGTGCCAGCAGCTTACTTACTAGCGGTAACACCGGGGAGCTGTTTTTT. Amino acids: CASSLLTSGNTGELFF.